In this sample, the clone carrying this TCR beta chain turned up a few times. Its specificity is unknown. This sample was taken from a study of T-cell memory formation after mild COVID-19. Study overall: Among the donors, TCR clusters were largely specific to each donor. Findings and caveats of the study: Researchers report contracting CD4+ clones mostly in CM and EM, with CD8+ clones in EMRA.

The CDR3 sequence is 17 residues long. In germline, CDR1 is SQVTM, CDR2 ANQGSEA. V was pared by 5 bases and J by 7 bases, with 19 bases of the junction left unmatched. Libraries for TCRalpha and TCRbeta carried sample barcodes and unique molecular identifiers via 5'RACE. TCRdb reprocessed the 5' RACE reads via MiXCR and lists one record per CDR3 protein. The data show 100,000 to 150,000 distinct CDR3 sequences, about 18% seen once. This chain joins TRBV29-1 and TRBJ2-1; 8 bases map to TRBD2. Specimen: PBMCs or a T cell subset sorted from them (not recorded which). This clonotype was obtained from a man between 18 and 35 years old who had mild COVID-19 (a few samples of this study predate the infection). Cell type and time point are not known. The CDR3 loop is CSVHLSLLAARGNEQFF. DNA for the CDR3: TGCAGCGTTCACCTCTCCCTACTAGCGGCCAGAGGAAATGAGCAGTTCTTC.